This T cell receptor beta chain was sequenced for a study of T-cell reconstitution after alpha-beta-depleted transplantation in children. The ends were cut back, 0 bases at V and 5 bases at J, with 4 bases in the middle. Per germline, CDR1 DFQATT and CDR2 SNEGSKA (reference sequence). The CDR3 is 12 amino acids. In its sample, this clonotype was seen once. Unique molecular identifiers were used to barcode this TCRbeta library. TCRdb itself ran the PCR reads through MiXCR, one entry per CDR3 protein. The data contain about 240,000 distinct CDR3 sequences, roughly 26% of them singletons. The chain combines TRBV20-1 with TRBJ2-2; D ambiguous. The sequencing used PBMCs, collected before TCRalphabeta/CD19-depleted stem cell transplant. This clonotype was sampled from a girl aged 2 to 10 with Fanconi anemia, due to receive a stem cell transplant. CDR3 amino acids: CSARELTGELFF. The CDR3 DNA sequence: TGCAGTGCTAGAGAACTTACCGGGGAGCTGTTTTTT.